This T cell receptor (beta chain) was recorded in a study of T cell responses to AZD1222 COVID-19 vaccine. The sample holds a few counts of this clone. Its cognate antigen is unknown. This CDR3 has 10 residues. V lost 5 bases, J lost 13 bases, and 14 bases lay in between. Germline V gene data show CDR1 as DFQATT and CDR2 as SNEGSKA (reference sequence). Broader study findings: The study found Spike-specific TCR breadth and depth rose after two AZD1222 doses.

The protocol was immunoSEQ multiplex PCR, while the TCRdb copy is restricted to in-frame clones and leaves out a portion. The repertoire holds 130,000 to 150,000 clones, with under 95% as singletons. This receptor was identified in an adult in good health. The V and J genes are TRBV20-1 and TRBJ1-1; D unresolved. Sequencing was performed on peripheral blood, taken on day 0 of AZD1222 vaccination. CDR3 sequence (DNA): TGCAGTGCTGTGCTCGGGCCTCTTTTCTTT. Protein sequence: CSAVLGPLFF.